The 24 T cell receptor beta chains reported below all come from one sample, sequenced in a study of tumor-infiltrating lymphocytes in primary liver carcinoma. Researchers generated TCR beta cDNA from roughly 500 ng of total RNA, relying on a constant-region primer. Nested multiplex PCR, run for three rounds with slightly modified ARM-PCR, yielded TCR beta libraries. Rounds one and two of PCR, each of roughly 11 cycles, were primed with TRBV1-TRBV30 forward primers and a C-beta reverse primer. TCRdb redid the calling of the multiplex PCR reads with MiXCR, one entry per CDR3 protein. Of fewer than 400,000 distinct CDR3 sequences in the sample, approximately 65% were seen once. Unsorted whole blood supplied the blood RNA, and germline DNA was isolated too. Sequenced input: peripheral blood. These receptors were obtained from a man aged 40-49 years with primary liver carcinoma and hepatitis B virus infection.

The chain combines TRBV5-1 with TRBJ2-7, with D perhaps matching TRBD1 (6 bases). Germline V gene lookup returns CDR1 SGHRS and CDR2 YFSETQ. This CDR3 is 15 amino acids long. The V end was cut by 2 bases, the J end by 5 bases, with 17 bases between. The CDR3 DNA reads as TGCGCCAGCAGCTTATTACCCAGGGGTGGAGACGAGCAGTACTTC. The encoded protein is CASSLLPRGGDEQYF.

This clonotype was counted a single time. This sequence joins TRBV6-1 and TRBJ2-7; TRBD2 matches 12 bases. Germline V lookup: CDR1 MNHNS, CDR2 SASEGT. The length of the CDR3 is 13 residues. The V segment lost 7 bases and the J segment 7 bases; nucleotides outside the gene matches: 5. CDR3: CASNSGLAGEQYF. The CDR3 region has the DNA TGTGCCAGCAACAGCGGACTAGCGGGGGAGCAGTACTTC.

The genes are TRBV11-1 and TRBJ2-1, with 8 bases fitting TRBD1. Per germline, CDR1 SGHAT and CDR2 FQDESV (reference sequence). Losses at the gene ends were 9 bases for V and 4 bases for J; bases not matched to a gene: 8. The CDR3 is 14 residues long. CDR3 coding DNA: TGTGCCAGTAGCCCGGACAGGGTGTACAATGAGCAGTTCTTC. Its translation: CASSPDRVYNEQFF.

For this clonotype: An end of the junction does not agree with germline; a read error may underlie this. The chain recombines TRBV12-3 or TRBV12-4 with TRBJ2-5; D is unclear. This CDR3 region has 13 residues. This CDR3 reads CGSTLTGQGTQYF. CDR3 nucleotide sequence: TGTGGCAGCACGCTTACGGGCCAAGGGACCCAGTACTTC.

A note on this clonotype: It may be a read error: a sequence one base away is much more abundant. The chain recombines TRBV6-5 with TRBJ1-6; 10 bases line up with TRBD1. Germline CDR1 MNHEY, CDR2 SVGAGI. This CDR3 has 15 residues. Germline trimming cut 10 bases from V and 8 bases from J; bases unmatched to any gene: 11. The CDR3 reads CANRPDRGRDSPLHF. In DNA form, the CDR3 reads TGTGCCAACAGACCCGACAGGGGGCGAGATTCACCCCTCCACTTT.

Regarding this clonotype: A much larger clone sits a single nucleotide away, making a read error possible. The rearrangement uses TRBV12-3 or TRBV12-4 and TRBJ2-3; D may be TRBD1 or TRBD2 (6 bases each). Trimming left V 8 bases short and J 5 bases short, with 17 bases between. This CDR3 contains 14 residues. The chain's CDR3 is CASRPRGRKDTQYF. The DNA for the CDR3 is TGTGCCAGCCGCCCTCGGGGGCGGAAAGATACGCAGTATTTT.

This clonotype has at least ten counts. This chain uses TRBV12-3 or TRBV12-4 with TRBJ2-2; TRBD1 matches at 7 bases. The CDR3 is 15 residues long. J gave up 4 bases and V 6 bases, and 8 bases lay outside the gene matches. The CDR3 spells CASRLTGVATGELFF. The CDR3 nucleotides read TGTGCCAGCAGGCTAACAGGGGTGGCCACCGGGGAGCTGTTTTTT.

This clonotype is a singleton in its sample. With a much larger clone just one base away, this may be a read error. The chain carries TRBV5-4 and TRBJ2-1, with TRBD1 identical over 9 bases. The CDR3 has 15 amino acids. Trimming removed 6 bases from V and 7 bases from J; junction bases left unmatched: 11. Germline V CDR1 and CDR2: SGHNT, YYREEE (reference sequence). In DNA form, the CDR3 reads TGTGCCAGCAACTCCCCCGGGACAGGGCATAATGAGCAGTTCTTC. It codes for CASNSPGTGHNEQFF.

As concerns this clonotype: This may come from a read error, since a much larger clone is one base off. This chain links TRBV10-3 with TRBJ1-4; D uncertain. Trimming stripped 1 base from V and 8 bases from J, with 11 bases between. Germline CDR1 reads ENHRY; CDR2 reads SYGVKD. CDR3 size: 14 residues. The CDR3: CAISELFRKEKLFF. CDR3 nucleotide sequence: TGTGCCATCAGTGAGTTATTCCGAAAGGAAAAACTGTTTTTT.

On this clonotype itself: Just one base apart from a much larger clone, this may be a read error. The chain recombines TRBV6-6 with TRBJ1-5; tentative D call: TRBD1 (6 bases). The CDR3 loop spans 16 amino acids. Germline V lookup: CDR1 MNHNY, CDR2 SVGAGI (reference sequence). Here the CDR3 reads CASSLGGARGNQHQHF. The CDR3 DNA reads TGTGCCAGCAGTTTAGGGGGGGCGAGGGGCAATCAGCACCAGCATTTT.

As for this clonotype: A read error may account for a junction end that differs from germline. The chain links TRBV6-1 to TRBJ1-6, with TRBD1 matching over 9 bases. In germline, CDR1 is MNHNS, CDR2 SASEGT. This CDR3 region has 16 residues. CDR3 nucleotides: TGTGCCAGTAGTGAAGCCGGGACAGGGCTGTGTTCACCCCTCCACTTT. Residues: CASSEAGTGLCSPLHF.

The J gene is TRBJ1-3, the V gene TRBV28; a weak D match, TRBD1 (6 bases). CDR3 length: 15 amino acids. Between the trimmed V and J ends, which lost 5 bases and 5 bases, there was a span of 16 bases. Germline V gene data show CDR1 as MDHEN and CDR2 as SYDVKM. CDR3 loop: CASSPPRGARNTIYF. For the CDR3, the DNA is TGTGCCAGCAGTCCGCCCAGGGGCGCGAGAAACACCATATATTTT. The variable domain in full, completed from reference TRBV28 and TRBJ1-3, reads DVKVTQSSRYLVKRTGEKVFLECVQDMDHENMFWYRQDPGLGLRLIYFSYDVKMKEKGDIPEGYSVSREKKERFSLILESASTNQTSMYLCASSPPRGARNTIYFGEGSWLTVV.

This clonotype was seen a few times. The chain combines TRBV6-2 or TRBV6-3 with TRBJ2-5, with D perhaps given as TRBD1 or TRBD2 (6 bases each). The length of the CDR3 is 12 residues. Trimming took 4 bases from V and 4 from J, leaving 7 bases between them. Germline values: CDR1 MNHEY, CDR2 SVGEGT. The CDR3 spells CASSWGAETQYF. The CDR3, as DNA: TGTGCCAGCAGTTGGGGGGCAGAGACCCAGTACTTC.

Concerning this clonotype itself: A read error is possible here, since a much larger clone lies one base away. V usage is TRBV6-5 and J usage is TRBJ2-7; 9 bases are shared with TRBD2. The CDR3 is 13 residues long. Germline CDR1 and CDR2: MNHEY and SVGAGI. DNA for the CDR3: TGTGACAGCAGTACGGCGGGAGGGCCGGCCCAGTACTTC. It translates to CDSSTAGGPAQYF.

Remarks on this clonotype: This may be a read error: a much more frequent sequence differs by one nucleotide. The chain is built from TRBV6-2 or TRBV6-3 and TRBJ2-5; 8 positions match TRBD1. Germline values: CDR1 MNHEY, CDR2 SVGEGT. The CDR3 loop spans 14 amino acids. CDR3 region: CAGRGQTYQETQYF. CDR3 nucleotides: TGTGCCGGCAGGGGGCAGACGTACCAAGAGACCCAGTACTTC.

About this clonotype itself: The junction departs from germline at one end; a sequencing error may be responsible. The chain carries TRBV28 and TRBJ2-2, with D possibly being TRBD1 (6 bases). Germline lookup yields CDR1 MDHEN and CDR2 SYDVKM. The CDR3 sequence is 14 residues long. CDR3 region: CASSPGVITGKLFF. The CDR3 DNA reads as TGTGCCAGCAGTCCAGGGGTTATCACCGGGAAGCTGTTTTTT. Looking up the rest from reference TRBV28 and TRBJ2-2 gives the full variable domain: DVKVTQSSRYLVKRTGEKVFLECVQDMDHENMFWYRQDPGLGLRLIYFSYDVKMKEKGDIPEGYSVSREKKERFSLILESASTNQTSMYLCASSPGVITGKLFFGEGSRLTVL.

For this clonotype: This CDR3 fails to terminate in the conserved phenylalanine or tryptophan, so it likely reflects a read error. The V call is TRBV11-3, the J call TRBJ1-3, with no clear D. The CDR3 runs 13 residues. Germline CDR1 is SGHNT and CDR2 is YENEEA. The CDR3 DNA reads as TGTACCAGCAGTTTAAACATCGGAAACACCATATATTCT. Its protein is CTSSLNIGNTIYS.

As concerns this clonotype: The junction departs from the called germline gene at one end, perhaps through a read error. The chain combines TRBV5-4 with TRBJ2-1; unclear D gene. In germline, CDR1 is SGHNT, CDR2 YYREEE (reference sequence). This CDR3 comprises 16 residues. This CDR3 reads CASSLANGRNYNEQFF. DNA for the CDR3: TGTGCCAGTAGCTTGGCCAATGGCAGAAACTACAATGAGCAGTTCTTC.

Of note for this clonotype: This may come from a read error, since a much larger clone is one base off. The chain employs TRBV6-1 and TRBJ1-1; 7 bases match TRBD1. CDR3 length equals 15 residues. CDR1 MNHNS and CDR2 SASEGT come from the germline V gene. CDR3 residues: CVSRLEQGTRAEAFF. The CDR3 DNA follows: TGTGTCAGCAGATTGGAACAGGGGACGAGGGCTGAAGCTTTCTTT.

Comment on this clonotype: Since no conserved phenylalanine or tryptophan closes the CDR3, a read error is the likely cause. V and J are TRBV11-1 and TRBJ1-1; maybe TRBD1 (5 bases). In germline, CDR1 is SGHAT, CDR2 FQDESV (reference sequence). The V end lost 4 bases, the J end lost 5 bases, and 14 bases lay between the germline ends. This CDR3 has 14 amino acids. CDR3 sequence reads: CASSYRTSRTEAFL. DNA of the CDR3: TGTGCCAGCAGCTACAGGACATCTCGAACTGAAGCTTTCCTT.

This rearrangement joins TRBV2 to TRBJ1-6; D gene ambiguous. V lost 7 bases and J lost 10, with 20 bases in between. Germline loops: CDR1 SNHLY, CDR2 FYNNEI. CDR3 size: 15 residues. Here the CDR3 DNA reads TGTGCCAGCACTCTGGATGGTGTCCCCCAATCACCCCTCCACTTT. Translation gives CASTLDGVPQSPLHF. Variable domain in full (rest from reference TRBV2 and TRBJ1-6): EPEVTQTPSHQVTQMGQEVILRCVPISNHLYFYWYRQILGQKVEFLVSFYNNEISEKSEIFDDQFSVERPDGSNFTLKIRSTKLEDSAMYFCASTLDGVPQSPLHFGNGTRLTVT.

A note on this clonotype: Possible read error: a much larger clone is one base away. The genes are TRBV12-3 or TRBV12-4 and TRBJ2-7, with D perhaps assigned TRBD1 or TRBD2 (7 bases each). This CDR3 has 14 residues. The CDR3 protein is CASSLLRGGHDQYF. DNA for the CDR3: TGTGCCAGCAGTTTACTCAGGGGGGGCCACGACCAGTACTTC.

This clonotype has only a few counts. J is TRBJ2-2 and V is TRBV5-1; TRBD1 matches at 7 bases. The CDR3 consists of 16 residues. V shed 5 bases, J shed 3 bases, and the junction held 10 bases outside the gene matches. Germline assignment: CDR1 SGHRS and CDR2 YFSETQ. This CDR3 reads CASRTGQWFDTGELFF. CDR3 nucleotide sequence: TGCGCCAGCAGAACGGGACAGTGGTTCGACACCGGGGAGCTGTTTTTT.

By its share, this clonotype is medium-sized. V and J are TRBV11-1 and TRBJ2-7; 10 positions match TRBD1. Germline assignment: CDR1 SGHAT and CDR2 FQDESV (reference sequence). After removal of 5 bases from V and 4 bases from J, the junction contained 5 bases not matched to a gene. The CDR3 extends over 14 amino acids. The CDR3 DNA is TGTGCCAGCAGCACCGGGACAGGGGTATACGAGCAGTACTTC. This encodes CASSTGTGVYEQYF.